These 28 T cell receptor beta chains originate from one sample sequenced in a study of graft-versus-host responses after intestinal transplantation. Repertoires were generated with immunoSEQ multiplex PCR, while TCRdb's copy carries only in-frame clones and drops some. In the table there are over 55,000 clones, roughly 84% of which are singletons. These receptors' antigens are unknown. The specimen comprised unstimulated CD4+ T cells sorted from spleen or lymph node cells, sampled before transplant. The receptors originated from a human donor who was the organ donor for an intestinal transplant.

This CDR3 reads CSARDNLPLHF. The CDR3 DNA is TGCAGTGCTAGAGACAACTTACCCCTCCACTTT. The chain has TRBV20-1 and TRBJ1-6; D ambiguous. This CDR3 has 11 residues. Germline V lookup: CDR1 DFQATT, CDR2 SNEGSKA (reference sequence). Between the trimmed V and J ends, which lost 0 bases and 12 bases, there was a span of 6 bases.

This chain links TRBV28 with TRBJ1-6, with a tentative D call TRBD1 (6 bases). This CDR3 comprises 15 residues. Germline assignment: CDR1 MDHEN and CDR2 SYDVKM. V was trimmed by 4 bases and J by 7 bases, leaving 14 bases between them. CDR3 sequence: CASSSTGRSNSPLHF. The CDR3 region has the DNA TGTGCCAGCAGTTCCACAGGGCGGTCGAATTCACCCCTCCACTTT.

This clone was detected once. The chain couples TRBV7-2 to TRBJ1-6; 9 bases fit TRBD1. The V and J ends lost 0 bases and 11 bases, in that order; junction bases with no gene match: 5. This CDR3 has 15 amino acids. Germline CDR1 SGHTA, CDR2 FQGNSA. CDR3 sequence (DNA): TGTGCCAGCAGCTTAGCCGGGACAGGGACGACACCCCTCCACTTT. Residues: CASSLAGTGTTPLHF. The complete variable domain, with remaining parts taken from reference TRBV7-2 and TRBJ1-6, reads GAGVSQSPSNKVTEKGKDVELRCDPISGHTALYWYRQSLGQGLEFLIYFQGNSAPDKSGLPSDRFSAERTGGSVSTLTIQRTQQEDSAVYLCASSLAGTGTTPLHFGNGTRLTVT.

The V and J genes are TRBV11-2 and TRBJ2-5; D remains ambiguous. Trimming left V 5 bases short and J 2 bases short, with 15 bases between. CDR3 length: 15 residues. Germline V gene lookup returns CDR1 SGHAT and CDR2 FQNNGV. CDR3 protein: CASSPRNDFQETQYF. The CDR3 DNA sequence: TGTGCCAGCAGCCCCCGGAATGACTTTCAAGAGACCCAGTACTTC.

Here the CDR3 reads CASSSSSSGNTIYF. CDR3 bases: TGTGCCAGCAGTTCGTCCAGCTCTGGAAACACCATATATTTT. The chain uses TRBV6-5 and TRBJ1-3; D unresolved. Germline V lookup: CDR1 MNHEY, CDR2 SVGAGI. V lost 4 bases and J 0 bases, leaving 7 bases between the germline ends. This CDR3 has 14 amino acids.

This sequence joins TRBV7-2 and TRBJ1-5, with D unclear. This CDR3 is 16 amino acids long. The germline gives CDR1 SGHTA, CDR2 FQGNSA. The V end lost 5 bases, the J end lost 3 bases, and 17 bases lay between the germline ends. CDR3: CASSGVGGRDNQPQHF. The CDR3 DNA reads as TGTGCCAGCAGCGGAGTGGGAGGGAGGGACAATCAGCCCCAGCATTTT.

Notes on this clone: The same CDR3 arises from other DNA sequences in this sample as well. V usage is TRBV11-3 and J usage is TRBJ2-3; maybe TRBD2 (5 bases). Per germline, CDR1 SGHNT and CDR2 YENEEA. V lost 1 base, J lost 0 bases, and 8 bases lay in between. CDR3 length: 15 residues. Here the CDR3 reads CASSLGGGSTDTQYF. For the CDR3, the DNA is TGTGCCAGCAGCTTAGGTGGAGGAAGCACAGATACGCAGTATTTT.

The gene calls are TRBV28 and TRBJ2-2; D possibly corresponds to TRBD1 (5 bases). V was clipped by 5 bases and J by 3 bases, with 16 bases between them. CDR3 length: 16 amino acids. The germline gives CDR1 MDHEN, CDR2 SYDVKM. CDR3: CASSPPTGADTGELFF. The CDR3 DNA sequence: TGTGCCAGCAGTCCACCTACAGGAGCTGACACCGGGGAGCTGTTTTTT.

This chain connects TRBV5-1 to TRBJ2-1; 13 bases are shared with TRBD2. V lost 3 bases and J lost 9; bases outside the gene matches: 3. Germline loops: CDR1 SGHRS, CDR2 YFSETQ. CDR3 size: 14 residues. In DNA, the CDR3 is TGCGCCAGCAGCTCCGGGACTAGCGGGGTTGAGCAGTTCTTC. It is translated as CASSSGTSGVEQFF.

The chain is built from TRBV15 and TRBJ1-5; 7 bases match TRBD1. Germline lookup yields CDR1 LNHNV and CDR2 YYDKDF (reference sequence). The CDR3 is 15 amino acids. The V gene end was trimmed by 7 bases and the J gene end by 4 bases; junction bases not matched to a gene: 10. CDR3 nucleotides: TGTGCCACCATAGTCGACAGGGTCTCGAATCAGCCCCAGCATTTT. Encoded protein: CATIVDRVSNQPQHF.

This clone turned up a few times. The chain combines TRBV5-1 with TRBJ1-1, with D tentatively TRBD1 (6 bases). From germline, CDR1 is SGHRS and CDR2 YFSETQ. Trimming removed 5 bases at V and 3 bases at J, with 23 bases between. The CDR3 spans 17 residues. The CDR3 DNA follows: TGCGCCAGCAGGACCGGGACTAACAGGGTTCGTGACACTGAAGCTTTCTTT. It encodes CASRTGTNRVRDTEAFF.

This clone showed up just once. J is TRBJ2-1 and V is TRBV2; weak D call: TRBD1 (6 bases). This CDR3 is 14 amino acids long. Germline V gene sequence: CDR1 SNHLY, CDR2 FYNNEI. Trimming took 8 bases from V and 3 from J, leaving 14 bases between them. The CDR3 protein is CASVRQEIYNEQFF. CDR3 in DNA: TGTGCCAGCGTAAGACAGGAGATCTACAATGAGCAGTTCTTC.

This chain joins TRBV28 and TRBJ1-5; 7 nucleotides agree with TRBD1. There are 14 residues in the CDR3. Losses at the gene ends were 6 bases for V and 5 bases for J; bases not matched to a gene: 7. Germline V gives CDR1 MDHEN, CDR2 SYDVKM. The CDR3 coding sequence is TGTGCCAGCAGCCTCTCAGGGGGTTATCAGCCCCAGCATTTT. This codes for CASSLSGGYQPQHF. The whole variable domain, remainder taken from reference TRBV28 and TRBJ1-5, is DVKVTQSSRYLVKRTGEKVFLECVQDMDHENMFWYRQDPGLGLRLIYFSYDVKMKEKGDIPEGYSVSREKKERFSLILESASTNQTSMYLCASSLSGGYQPQHFGDGTRLSIL.

Comments on this clone: Distinct nucleotide sequences in the sample also encode this CDR3. The chain carries TRBV11-3 and TRBJ2-3; weak D call: TRBD1 (6 bases). CDR3 size: 15 residues. V lost 1 base to trimming and J lost 0 bases, with 8 bases between them. Germline V lookup: CDR1 SGHNT, CDR2 YENEEA. The CDR3 is CASSLGGGSTDTQYF. CDR3 DNA sequence: TGTGCCAGCAGCTTAGGTGGGGGCAGCACAGATACGCAGTATTTT.

The genes are TRBV19 and TRBJ1-5, with a weak D call TRBD1 (5 bases). CDR1 is LNHDA and CDR2 is SQIVND in the germline V gene (reference sequence). The V end lost 1 base, the J end lost 5 bases, and 15 bases lay between the germline ends. The CDR3 covers 16 residues. The CDR3 DNA is TGTGCCAGTAGTATAGCGTCGGTGGGGGGGGATCAGCCCCAGCATTTT. It codes for CASSIASVGGDQPQHF.

A single count supports this clone. The same CDR3 is also encoded by other DNA sequences in this sample. The CDR3 bases are TGTGCCAGTCGCAGCGGGACTAACACCGGGGAGCTGTTTTTT. The encoded protein is CASRSGTNTGELFF. The chain employs TRBV6-5 and TRBJ2-2; 7 positions agree with TRBD2. CDR3 length: 14 amino acids. CDR1 and CDR2 (germline): MNHEY, SVGAGI. The J segment lost 2 bases and the V segment lost 9 bases, leaving 6 bases of the junction unmatched.

The V call is TRBV7-6, the J call TRBJ2-7; 8 bases are a match to TRBD1. CDR3 length: 16 residues. The J segment lost 0 bases and the V segment lost 2 bases, leaving 6 bases of the junction unmatched. Looked up from germline, CDR1 is SGHVS and CDR2 is FNYEAQ. The CDR3 is CASSLSPGGSSYEQYV. In nucleotides, the CDR3 is TGTGCCAGCAGCTTATCTCCAGGGGGCAGCTCCTACGAGCAGTACGTC.

V usage is TRBV9 and J usage is TRBJ1-4; D unclear. The CDR3 is 14 residues long. V lost 1 base to trimming and J lost 4 bases, with 8 bases between them. Germline V gives CDR1 SGDLS, CDR2 YYNGEE. The CDR3 is CASSVQESNEKLFF. CDR3 sequence (DNA): TGTGCCAGCAGCGTACAGGAAAGTAATGAAAAACTGTTTTTT.

This rearrangement joins TRBV6-4 to TRBJ1-1; maybe TRBD1 (5 bases). V lost 6 bases and J lost 4, with 12 bases in between. The germline V gene encodes CDR1 MRHNA and CDR2 SNTAGT. CDR3 length: 13 residues. The CDR3 spells CASSRDYLTEAFF. The DNA of the CDR3 is TGTGCCAGCAGCAGGGATTACCTCACTGAAGCTTTCTTT.

The chain uses TRBV6-1 and TRBJ1-6; TRBD1 matches at 9 bases. Germline loops: CDR1 MNHNS, CDR2 SASEGT. Trimming took 4 bases from V and 5 from J; bases not matched to a gene: 3. The CDR3 has 15 residues. The DNA for the CDR3 is TGTGCCAGCAGTGTAGGACAGGGGCATAATTCACCCCTCCACTTT. Its translation is CASSVGQGHNSPLHF.

The chain joins TRBV5-4 to TRBJ2-3; weak D call: TRBD2 (6 bases). Between the trimmed V and J ends, which lost 5 bases and 10 bases, there was a span of 17 bases. CDR1 and CDR2 (germline): SGHNT, YYREEE (reference sequence). This CDR3 is 13 amino acids long. CDR3 DNA: TGTGCCAGCAGACAAAGGACCGGGGAGGCGCAGTATTTT. It is translated as CASRQRTGEAQYF.

The V call is TRBV6-6, the J call TRBJ1-2; a weak D match, TRBD1 (6 bases). Germline V gene sequence: CDR1 MNHNY, CDR2 SVGAGI (reference sequence). The CDR3 consists of 14 residues. V dropped 7 bases and J dropped 2 bases, with 14 bases sitting between them. DNA of the CDR3: TGTGCCAGCACTAGTAAGGACAGAAACTATGGCTACACCTTC. Translated: CASTSKDRNYGYTF.

The chain uses TRBV12-5 and TRBJ1-5; no firm D call. V lost 6 bases and J 5 bases, leaving 14 bases between the germline ends. The CDR3 totals 14 residues. Looked up from germline, CDR1 is LGHNT and CDR2 is FRNRAP. The CDR3, as DNA: TGTGCTAGTGGCCTAGGACTGCAAGATCAGCCCCAGCATTTT. Amino acids: CASGLGLQDQPQHF.

This chain connects TRBV13 to TRBJ2-2; 10 bases align to TRBD1. From germline, CDR1 is PRHDT and CDR2 FYEKMQ (reference sequence). Trimming cost V 5 bases and J 6 bases; bases outside gene matches: 6. The CDR3 loop spans 15 amino acids. CDR3 residues: CASSLDRGLAGELFF. CDR3 sequence (DNA): TGTGCCAGCAGCCTGGACAGGGGGTTGGCCGGGGAGCTGTTTTTT.

This sequence joins TRBV29-1 and TRBJ2-3; 9 nucleotides line up with TRBD1. Trimming took 5 bases from V and 4 from J; bases not matched to a gene: 22. The length of the CDR3 is 19 residues. Germline CDR1 reads SQVTM; CDR2 reads ANQGSEA. The CDR3 region has the DNA TGCAGCGTTCCAAAAAAGACAGGGGGGGACTCAAGGGTCCCAGATACGCAGTATTTT. Protein: CSVPKKTGGDSRVPDTQYF.

The chain combines TRBV29-1 with TRBJ2-1; TRBD2 aligns across 11 bases. J was trimmed by 7 bases and V by 6 bases; bases with no gene match: 11. CDR1 and CDR2 (germline): SQVTM, ANQGSEA. The CDR3 contains 15 residues. Here the CDR3 DNA reads TGCAGCGTGATAGGTAGCGGGGGGGCAGAGAATGAGCAGTTCTTC. This gives the protein CSVIGSGGAENEQFF.

This chain links TRBV7-6 with TRBJ2-1, with a weak D call TRBD2 (6 bases). The germline V gene has CDR1 SGHVS and CDR2 FNYEAQ. This CDR3 spans 14 amino acids. V lost 1 base and J 14 bases, leaving 18 bases between the germline ends. The CDR3 is CASSLERGTREEFF. The CDR3 DNA reads TGTGCCAGCAGCTTAGAAAGAGGGACGCGGGAAGAGTTCTTC.

V usage is TRBV14 and J usage is TRBJ1-1, with D perhaps TRBD1 (6 bases). This CDR3 contains 13 residues. CDR1 is SGHDN and CDR2 is FVKESK in the germline V gene. Between the trimmed V and J ends, which lost 4 bases and 1 base, there was a span of 7 bases. The CDR3 region has the DNA TGTGCCAGCAGCCTGACAGGGAACACTGAAGCTTTCTTT. Amino acid sequence: CASSLTGNTEAFF.